The sequence of this TCR beta chain was determined in a study of shared clonotypes between healthy human individuals. V lost 9 bases and J 6 bases, leaving 12 bases between the germline ends. The germline CDR1 and CDR2 sequences are ENHRY and SYGVKD. The length of the CDR3 is 11 residues. Using immunoSEQ multiplex PCR, the repertoire was profiled, and TCRdb retains in-frame clones only, with some absent. The sample includes millions of clones, about 95% of them seen just once. It was CD45RO-negative cells, positively selected for CCR7, that made up naive CD8 cells, with terminally differentiated effector memory CD45RA+ cells excluded.

The chain employs TRBV10-3 and TRBJ2-7; D gene unclear. This clonotype was sampled from a man between 18 and 35 years old in good health. The sequencing sample was made of naive CD8+ T cells sorted from blood. The CDR3: CAMGIVPEQYF. CDR3 nucleotide sequence: TGTGCCATGGGTATCGTGCCCGAGCAGTACTTC.